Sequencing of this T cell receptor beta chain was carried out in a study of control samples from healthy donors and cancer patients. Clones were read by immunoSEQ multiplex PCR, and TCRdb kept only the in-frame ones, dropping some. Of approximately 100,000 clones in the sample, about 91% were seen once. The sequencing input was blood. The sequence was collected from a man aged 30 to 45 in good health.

CDR3 amino acids: CASMYSESSYEQYF. The DNA for the CDR3 is TGTGCCAGCATGTACAGCGAGAGCTCCTACGAGCAGTACTTC. This chain links TRBV25-1 with TRBJ2-7; D is undetermined. The CDR3 extends over 14 amino acids. Germline loops: CDR1 MGHDK, CDR2 SYGVNS. Trimming took 7 bases from V and 0 from J, leaving 13 bases between them.